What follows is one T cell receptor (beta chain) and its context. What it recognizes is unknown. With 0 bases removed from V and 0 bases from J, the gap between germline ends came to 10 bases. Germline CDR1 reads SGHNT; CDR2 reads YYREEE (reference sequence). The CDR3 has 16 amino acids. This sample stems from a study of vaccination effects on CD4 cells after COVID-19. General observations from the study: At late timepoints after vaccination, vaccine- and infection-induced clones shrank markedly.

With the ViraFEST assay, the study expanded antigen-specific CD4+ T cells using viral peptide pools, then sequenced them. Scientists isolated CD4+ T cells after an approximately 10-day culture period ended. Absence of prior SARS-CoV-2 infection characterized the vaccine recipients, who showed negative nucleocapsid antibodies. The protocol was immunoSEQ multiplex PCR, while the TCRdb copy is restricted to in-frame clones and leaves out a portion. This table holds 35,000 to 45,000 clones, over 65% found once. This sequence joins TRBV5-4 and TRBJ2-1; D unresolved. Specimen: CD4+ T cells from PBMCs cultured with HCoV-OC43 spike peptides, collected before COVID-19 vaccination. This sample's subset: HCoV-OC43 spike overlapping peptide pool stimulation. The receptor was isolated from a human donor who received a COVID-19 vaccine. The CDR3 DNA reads TGTGCCAGCAGCTTGGCCAATCCCAGCTCCTACAATGAGCAGTTCTTC. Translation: CASSLANPSSYNEQFF.